This TCR beta chain was sequenced for a study of CD8+CD57+ T cells in acquired aplastic anemia. In the study overall: Sequencing produced an average of approximately 10 million reads per healthy donor for CD4+ cells.

TCR beta VDJ and CDR3 profiles were obtained from a genomic DNA template. TCRdb called the reads again in MiXCR, with one record for every CDR3 protein. The table lists around 200,000 distinct CDR3 sequences, less than 70% of them singletons. Only a few counts were recorded for this clonotype. The CDR3 has 13 amino acids. Germline CDR1 reads SGHTA; CDR2 reads FQGTGA. Trimming stripped 0 bases from V and 6 bases from J, with 3 bases between. This sequence originates from a human donor in good health, serving as a control. The material sequenced was sorted CD4+, CD8+, or CD8+CD57+ T cells (not recorded which) from PBMCs. The V call is TRBV7-3, the J call TRBJ1-6, with no clear D. CDR3 amino acids: CASSLTSNSPLHF. CDR3 sequence (DNA): TGTGCCAGCAGCTTAACTAGTAATTCACCCCTCCACTTT. Combining the CDR3 with reference TRBV7-3 and TRBJ1-6 gives the whole variable domain GAGVSQTPSNKVTEKGKYVELRCDPISGHTALYWYRQSLGQGPEFLIYFQGTGAADDSGLPNDRFFAVRPEGSVSTLKIQRTERGDSAVYLCASSLTSNSPLHFGNGTRLTVT.